This section outlines one TCR beta chain sequence together with its context. This entry belongs to a study of CD8 T cells in Susac syndrome. Study information: Patients with Susac syndrome were therapy-naive, taking corticosteroids, with some also receiving intravenous immunoglobulin, or taking intravenous immunoglobulin alone at the time their blood was drawn.

Negative isolation was used for CD8+ and CD4+ T cells and FACS enrichment for TEMRA cells. An amount of RNA that ranged from roughly 0.45 to 1 ug was reverse transcribed with random hexamers. Using its own MiXCR run on the immunoSEQ multiplex PCR reads, TCRdb lists one record per CDR3 protein. The top ten clones hold about 0.28% of a sample with 95,000 to 150,000 distinct CDR3 sequences, about 94% of them seen once. This CDR3 contains 15 residues. The germline gives CDR1 LGHNT, CDR2 FRNRAP. Trimming shortened V by 2 bases and J by 4 bases, and 12 bases separated the two germline ends. The specimen sequenced was CD8+ T cells from PBMCs. This clonotype originated in a human donor with Susac syndrome. The rearrangement links TRBV12-5 to TRBJ1-5, with a weak D call TRBD1 (6 bases). This CDR3 reads CASGLTDQGNQPQHF. In nucleotides, the CDR3 is TGTGCTAGTGGTTTGACCGACCAGGGGAATCAGCCCCAGCATTTT.